These T cell receptor beta chains were read from a single sample in a study of T-cell memory formation after mild COVID-19. TCRdb re-called the 5' RACE reads through MiXCR, storing one row per CDR3 protein. The profile shows approximately 480,000 distinct CDR3 sequences, roughly 18% of them singletons. Sequencing was done on a sample of PBMCs or a T cell subset sorted from them (not recorded which). The receptors were gathered from an adult woman who had mild COVID-19 (a few samples of this study predate the infection). Cell type and time point are not known. Each CDR3 is given with its conserved first and last residue. The order of the fields is D gene, V gene, J gene, CDR3 protein. D genes are given only for firm matches.

D: NA
V: TRBV4-3
J: TRBJ2-1
CDR3: CASSRRLVGYNEQFF

D: NA
V: TRBV11-3
J: TRBJ1-4
CDR3: CASSSRDSVTQKLFF

D: TRBD1
V: TRBV5-4
J: TRBJ1-1
CDR3: CASSKGQTNTEAFF

D: TRBD2
V: TRBV5-6
J: TRBJ2-1
CDR3: CASSYTSGSSFDEQFF

D: NA
V: TRBV24-1
J: TRBJ2-1
CDR3: CATSDLSDNTYNEQFF

D: NA
V: TRBV28
J: TRBJ1-5
CDR3: CASSLISSNQPQHF

D: TRBD1
V: TRBV5-1
J: TRBJ1-1
CDR3: CASSLADREDGAFF

D: TRBD1
V: TRBV20-1
J: TRBJ2-2
CDR3: CSARTGAGPNTGELFF

D: TRBD1
V: TRBV7-8
J: TRBJ1-5
CDR3: CASSPRSRDRNQPQHF

D: TRBD2
V: TRBV2
J: TRBJ2-3
CDR3: CASRTGLAGGPNTQYF

D: TRBD1
V: TRBV5-1
J: TRBJ2-7
CDR3: CASSPTTGTYEQYF

D: NA
V: TRBV9
J: TRBJ2-2
CDR3: CASSVDRSPTGELFF

D: NA
V: TRBV5-1
J: TRBJ1-1
CDR3: CASSLVGYTNTEAFF

D: NA
V: TRBV7-3
J: TRBJ1-1
CDR3: CASSIGSTNTEAFF

D: NA
V: TRBV7-3
J: TRBJ2-3
CDR3: CASSSQASTDTQYF

D: TRBD1
V: TRBV5-4
J: TRBJ1-2
CDR3: CASTKRTGRDYGYTF

D: NA
V: TRBV7-9
J: TRBJ2-5
CDR3: CASSSGISLGETQYF

D: NA
V: TRBV5-1
J: TRBJ2-3
CDR3: CASSLASRGTDTQYF

D: NA
V: TRBV6-1
J: TRBJ1-6
CDR3: CASIPNKGGPNSPLHF

D: NA
V: TRBV12-5
J: TRBJ2-1
CDR3: CASGLSGPSYNEQFF

D: NA
V: TRBV27
J: TRBJ1-1
CDR3: CASSLRPGKAFF

D: NA
V: TRBV29-1
J: TRBJ2-5
CDR3: CSFDWSETQYF

D: NA
V: TRBV10-3
J: TRBJ2-1
CDR3: CAISGQGGNEQFF

D: TRBD1
V: TRBV27
J: TRBJ1-2
CDR3: CASSGQGVPGGYGYTF

D: NA
V: TRBV7-2
J: TRBJ1-2
CDR3: CASSSEVVAGLYGYTF

D: TRBD1
V: TRBV5-1
J: TRBJ2-5
CDR3: CASSPTGVETQYF